The 19 T cell receptor beta chains listed next were all sequenced from one sample in a study of graft-versus-host responses after intestinal transplantation (dated by TCRdb to the early 2020s). The time point label for this specimen denotes: cells obtained before transplantation from donor or recipient. The protocol used for the library was the immunoSEQ multiplex PCR assay. TCRdb re-hosts the immuneACCESS table, in-frame sequences only. Its copies lack some clones; in the studies checked, an unresolved V gene accounts for under half of them, and the cause for the rest is not known. The sample yields approximately 90,000 clones; about four fifths were counted once. The ten largest clonotypes hold 0.8% to 0.9% of the sample. The antigens for these receptors are not known. Sequencing used unstimulated CD4+ T cells sorted from spleen or lymph node cells, obtained before intestinal transplant. Receptors originate from a human donor who received an intestinal transplant.

This sequence joins TRBV7-9 and TRBJ1-2; D is ambiguous. Germline V lookup: CDR1 SEHNR, CDR2 FQNEAQ (reference sequence). The CDR3 loop spans 12 amino acids. V was cut by 5 bases and J by 4 bases, with 8 bases left in between. Written as DNA, the CDR3 is TGTGCCAGCAGCCATGACACCTATGGCTACACCTTC. As protein: CASSHDTYGYTF.

This clone is a singleton in its sample. The V and J genes are TRBV2 and TRBJ2-7; TRBD2 is a possible D gene (5 bases). Trimming pared 7 bases from V and 3 bases from J, leaving 16 bases between. Germline V gene lookup returns CDR1 SNHLY and CDR2 FYNNEI. The length of the CDR3 is 14 residues. As DNA, the CDR3 is TGTGCCAGCATCCCGGACTCGCTGGTCTACGAGCAGTACTTC. Protein sequence: CASIPDSLVYEQYF.

This clone has a handful of counts. This sequence joins TRBV6-5 and TRBJ1-5, with D hard to call. Between the trimmed V and J ends, which lost 7 bases and 2 bases, there was a span of 9 bases. Germline CDR1 is MNHEY and CDR2 is SVGAGI. This CDR3 has 13 residues. In DNA form, the CDR3 reads TGTGCCAGCATGGCACAGCGCAATCAGCCCCAGCATTTT. It translates to CASMAQRNQPQHF.

This chain connects TRBV7-8 to TRBJ2-7, with a tentative D call TRBD2 (5 bases). There are 15 residues in the CDR3. V lost 5 bases to trimming and J lost 4 bases, with 18 bases between them. Germline loops: CDR1 SGHVS, CDR2 FQNEAQ. CDR3 coding DNA: TGTGCCAGCAGCCGACGGGAAGGAACAGCTTACGAGCAGTACTTC. Its translation: CASSRREGTAYEQYF. The entire variable domain, with the rest obtained from reference TRBV7-8 and TRBJ2-7, is as follows: GAGVSQSPRYKVAKRGQDVALRCDPISGHVSLFWYQQALGQGPEFLTYFQNEAQLDKSGLPSDRFFAERPEGSVSTLKIQRTQQEDSAVYLCASSRREGTAYEQYFGPGTRLTVT.

This CDR3 is CASRYDRPYEQYF. CDR3 in DNA: TGTGCCAGCAGATACGACAGACCCTACGAGCAGTACTTC. This chain links TRBV28 with TRBJ2-7, with D tentatively TRBD1 (5 bases). Looked up from germline, CDR1 is MDHEN and CDR2 is SYDVKM. Trimming left V 6 bases short and J 2 bases short, with 11 bases between. The CDR3 spans 13 residues.

The chain has TRBV18 and TRBJ2-7; TRBD1 agrees at 7 bases. CDR1 is KGHSH, CDR2 LQKENI, per germline. This CDR3 region has 17 residues. The J segment lost 0 bases and the V segment lost 0 bases, leaving 8 bases of the junction unmatched. The DNA of the CDR3 is TGTGCCAGCTCACCACCTTTTGGACAGGTTAGCTCCTACGAGCAGTACTTC. The encoded protein is CASSPPFGQVSSYEQYF.

This chain connects TRBV2 to TRBJ2-1, with D possibly being TRBD1 (5 bases). This CDR3 is 15 amino acids long. Trimming removed 6 bases at V and 0 bases at J, with 12 bases between. Germline V gene data show CDR1 as SNHLY and CDR2 as FYNNEI. CDR3 residues: CASSGDQGSYNEQFF. The CDR3 bases are TGTGCCAGCAGCGGAGATCAGGGCTCCTACAATGAGCAGTTCTTC.

The chain links TRBV28 to TRBJ1-2; 10 bases map to TRBD1. The germline V gene encodes CDR1 MDHEN and CDR2 SYDVKM. The CDR3 sequence is 16 residues long. Trimming removed 8 bases from V and 1 base from J; junction bases left unmatched: 10. CDR3 sequence (DNA): TGTGCCAGCGAACCAGAGACAGGGGGCTATAACTATGGCTACACCTTC. Protein: CASEPETGGYNYGYTF.

The CDR3, as DNA: TGTGCCAGCAGTGAAGCGACAACAGGGAGTGGCTACACCTTC. Amino acid sequence: CASSEATTGSGYTF. The chain joins TRBV2 to TRBJ1-2, with D perhaps matching TRBD1 (6 bases). V lost 0 bases and J 7 bases, leaving 12 bases between the germline ends. The germline gives CDR1 SNHLY, CDR2 FYNNEI. This CDR3 contains 14 residues. Together with reference TRBV2 and TRBJ1-2, the CDR3 gives the full variable domain: EPEVTQTPSHQVTQMGQEVILRCVPISNHLYFYWYRQILGQKVEFLVSFYNNEISEKSEIFDDQFSVERPDGSNFTLKIRSTKLEDSAMYFCASSEATTGSGYTFGSGTRLTVV.

The chain employs TRBV18 and TRBJ2-7; D gene ambiguous. V lost 4 bases and J lost 1, with 8 bases in between. Per germline, CDR1 KGHSH and CDR2 LQKENI. The CDR3 length is 13 residues. CDR3 amino acids: CASSLLRSYEQYF. CDR3 nucleotides: TGTGCCAGCTCACTCTTGAGATCCTACGAGCAGTACTTC.

This clone was picked up one time. The rearrangement joins TRBV9 to TRBJ2-7, with D hard to call. Germline V gives CDR1 SGDLS, CDR2 YYNGEE. V was pared by 5 bases and J by 0 bases, with 12 bases between. This CDR3 region has 14 residues. The CDR3 protein is CASSFSSSSYEQYF. As DNA, the CDR3 is TGTGCCAGCAGTTTCTCGTCCAGCTCCTACGAGCAGTACTTC.

V usage is TRBV6-4 and J usage is TRBJ1-5; no firm D call. CDR3 size: 15 residues. Deletions cut 2 bases from V and 7 bases from J, with 15 bases between. Per germline, CDR1 MRHNA and CDR2 SNTAGT. The DNA for the CDR3 is TGTGCCAGCAGTGACGCTAGGTCCGGAAAGCAGCCCCAGCATTTT. It codes for CASSDARSGKQPQHF.

This rearrangement joins TRBV29-1 to TRBJ2-1, with TRBD2 matching 8 bases. The CDR3 extends over 14 amino acids. V gave up 5 bases and J gave up 4 bases; unmatched junction bases: 7. CDR1 is SQVTM, CDR2 ANQGSEA, per germline. The CDR3, as DNA: TGCAGCGTTCAAGGCCGGGAGGGTTACAATGAGCAGTTCTTC. Encoded protein: CSVQGREGYNEQFF.

This rearrangement joins TRBV18 to TRBJ2-2; the D is unclear. V gave up 3 bases and J gave up 6 bases, with 5 bases separating them. The CDR3 has 12 residues. CDR1 and CDR2 (germline): KGHSH, LQKENI. The CDR3 protein is CASSPGPGELFF. The DNA for the CDR3 is TGTGCCAGCTCACCGGGCCCCGGGGAGCTGTTTTTT.

The gene calls are TRBV2 and TRBJ2-1; weak D call: TRBD2 (6 bases). The CDR3 is 14 amino acids. V lost 7 bases to trimming and J lost 7 bases, with 17 bases between them. Germline CDR1 is SNHLY and CDR2 is FYNNEI. The CDR3 loop is CASKGPGEINEQFF. The CDR3 nucleotides read TGTGCCAGCAAGGGACCGGGGGAGATAAATGAGCAGTTCTTC.

V gene TRBV10-3 combines with J gene TRBJ2-3, with a weak D call TRBD1 (6 bases). V lost 11 bases, J lost 2 bases, and 17 bases lay in between. In germline, CDR1 is ENHRY, CDR2 SYGVKD. This CDR3 is 14 amino acids long. CDR3 DNA: TGTGCCGGCGCCCGGGACACCCACACAGATACGCAGTATTTT. It is translated as CAGARDTHTDTQYF.

This chain joins TRBV6-6 and TRBJ2-3; 7 nucleotides agree with TRBD2. In germline, CDR1 is MNHNY, CDR2 SVGAGI (reference sequence). This CDR3 region has 13 residues. V was clipped by 5 bases and J by 8 bases; unmatched bases: 7. This CDR3 reads CASSGGVGGTQYF. CDR3 coding DNA: TGTGCCAGCAGTGGGGGGGTTGGGGGTACGCAGTATTTT.

In this sample, this clone turned up once. CDR3 sequence reads: CASSLSGLWLADSYNEQFF. In nucleotides, the CDR3 is TGTGCCAGCAGTTTATCGGGACTTTGGCTAGCGGACTCCTACAATGAGCAGTTCTTC. The chain is built from TRBV27 and TRBJ2-1; 7 bases are shared with TRBD2. With V trimmed by 0 bases and J by 0 bases, 11 bases remained unmatched. This CDR3 spans 19 amino acids. CDR1 is MNHEY, CDR2 SMNVEV, per germline (reference sequence).

V gene TRBV27 combines with J gene TRBJ2-2; 11 bases fit TRBD1. Germline CDR1 and CDR2: MNHEY and SMNVEV (reference sequence). The CDR3 has 19 residues. J gave up 6 bases and V 6 bases, and 18 bases lay outside the gene matches. The CDR3 sequence: CASSHPYRTGGSGAGELFF. In nucleotides, the CDR3 is TGTGCCAGCAGCCACCCATATCGGACAGGGGGCTCTGGCGCCGGGGAGCTGTTTTTT.